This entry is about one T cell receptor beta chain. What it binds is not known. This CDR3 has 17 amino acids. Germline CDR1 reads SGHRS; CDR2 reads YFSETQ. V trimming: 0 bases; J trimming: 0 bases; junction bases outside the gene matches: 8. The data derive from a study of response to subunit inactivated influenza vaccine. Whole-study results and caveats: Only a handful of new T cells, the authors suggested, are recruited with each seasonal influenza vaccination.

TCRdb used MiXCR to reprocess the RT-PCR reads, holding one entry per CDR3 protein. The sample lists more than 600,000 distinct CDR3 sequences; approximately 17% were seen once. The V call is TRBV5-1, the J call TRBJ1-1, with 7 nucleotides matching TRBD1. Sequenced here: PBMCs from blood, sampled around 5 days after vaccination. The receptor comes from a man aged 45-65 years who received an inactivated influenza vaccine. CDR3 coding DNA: TGCGCCAGCAGCTTGGGAGGGGGCGAGGGAATGAACACTGAAGCTTTCTTT. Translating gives CASSLGGGEGMNTEAFF. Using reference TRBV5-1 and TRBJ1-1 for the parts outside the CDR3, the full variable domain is KAGVTQTPRYLIKTRGQQVTLSCSPISGHRSVSWYQQTPGQGLQFLFEYFSETQRNKGNFPGRFSGRQFSNSRSEMNVSTLELGDSALYLCASSLGGGEGMNTEAFFGQGTRLTVV.